This passage covers 2 T cell receptor beta chains from one sample sequenced in a study of CD8+ T cells in alopecia areata. The sequencing template was cDNA reverse transcribed from extracted RNA. TCRdb keeps only in-frame clones here, not all; method: immunoSEQ multiplex PCR. The sample holds about 7,900 clones, around 50% seen once. Peripheral blood, together with lesional scalp punch biopsies, was collected from alopecia areata patients. Sequenced material: skin, taken at week 0. These receptor sequences come from a human donor with alopecia areata.

This clone was found once. The chain combines TRBV6-5 with TRBJ2-1, with D possibly matching TRBD2 (6 bases). Looked up from germline, CDR1 is MNHEY and CDR2 is SVGAGI. The CDR3 is made up of 14 amino acids. V dropped 9 bases and J dropped 4 bases, with 16 bases sitting between them. In DNA, the CDR3 is TGTGCCAGTCGGACCGGGACTCCATACAATGAGCAGTTCTTC. Protein: CASRTGTPYNEQFF.

This clone was seen a handful of times. This chain joins TRBV27 and TRBJ1-4, with 8 bases that match TRBD1. J lost 5 bases, V lost 4 bases, and 6 bases had no gene match. CDR1 is MNHEY, CDR2 SMNVEV, per germline (reference sequence). The CDR3 has 15 amino acids. CDR3 residues: CASSSPDRANEKLFF. The CDR3 nucleotides are TGTGCCAGCAGTTCCCCGGACAGGGCAAATGAAAAACTGTTTTTT.